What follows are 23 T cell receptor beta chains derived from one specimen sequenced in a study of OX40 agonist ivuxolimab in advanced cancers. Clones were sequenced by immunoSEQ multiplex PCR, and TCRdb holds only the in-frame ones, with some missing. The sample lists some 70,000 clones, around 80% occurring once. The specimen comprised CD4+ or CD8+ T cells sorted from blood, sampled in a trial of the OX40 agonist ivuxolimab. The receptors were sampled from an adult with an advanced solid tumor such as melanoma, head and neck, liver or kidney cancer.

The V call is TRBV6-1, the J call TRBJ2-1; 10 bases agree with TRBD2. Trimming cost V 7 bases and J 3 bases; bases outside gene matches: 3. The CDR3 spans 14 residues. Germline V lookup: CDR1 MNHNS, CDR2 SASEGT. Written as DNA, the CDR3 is TGTGCCAGCACCCCTAGCGGGGGCTACAATGAGCAGTTCTTC. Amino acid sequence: CASTPSGGYNEQFF.

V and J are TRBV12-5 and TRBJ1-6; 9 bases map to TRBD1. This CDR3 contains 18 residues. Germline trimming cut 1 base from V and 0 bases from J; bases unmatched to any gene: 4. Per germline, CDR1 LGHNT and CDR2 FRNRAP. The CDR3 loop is CASGLGQGDSSYNSPLHF. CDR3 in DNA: TGTGCTAGTGGTTTGGGACAGGGGGATAGCTCCTATAATTCACCCCTCCACTTT.

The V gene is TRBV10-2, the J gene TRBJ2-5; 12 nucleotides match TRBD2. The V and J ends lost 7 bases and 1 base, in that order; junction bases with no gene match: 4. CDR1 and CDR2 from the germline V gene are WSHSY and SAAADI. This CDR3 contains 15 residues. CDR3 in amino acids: CASTRTSGAQETQYF. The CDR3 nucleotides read TGCGCCAGCACCAGGACTAGCGGGGCCCAAGAGACCCAGTACTTC.

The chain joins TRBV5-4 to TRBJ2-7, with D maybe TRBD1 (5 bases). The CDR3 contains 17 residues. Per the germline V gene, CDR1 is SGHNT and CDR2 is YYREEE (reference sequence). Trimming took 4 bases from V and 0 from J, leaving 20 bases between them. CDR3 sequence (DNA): TGTGCCAGCAGCGATCTAGACTCTACAGGTGACTCCTACGAGCAGTACGTC. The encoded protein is CASSDLDSTGDSYEQYV.

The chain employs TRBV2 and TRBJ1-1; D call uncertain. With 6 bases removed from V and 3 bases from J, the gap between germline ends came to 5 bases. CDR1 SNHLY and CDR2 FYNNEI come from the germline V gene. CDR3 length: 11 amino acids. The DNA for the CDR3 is TGTGCCAGCAGCGCGTACACTGAAGCTTTCTTT. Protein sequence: CASSAYTEAFF.

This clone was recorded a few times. CDR3 coding DNA: TGCGCCAGCAGCCAAGAGAGTCTAGCCACAGATACGCAGTATTTT. The encoded protein is CASSQESLATDTQYF. The rearrangement uses TRBV4-1 and TRBJ2-3, with D perhaps matching TRBD2 (5 bases). V dropped 0 bases and J dropped 2 bases, with 9 bases sitting between them. This CDR3 contains 15 residues. Germline-derived CDR1 and CDR2 are MGHRA and YSYEKL.

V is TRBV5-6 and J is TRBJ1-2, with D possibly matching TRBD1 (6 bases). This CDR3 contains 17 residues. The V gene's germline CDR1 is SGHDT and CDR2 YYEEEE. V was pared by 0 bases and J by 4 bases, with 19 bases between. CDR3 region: CASSLVGETGDSYGYTF. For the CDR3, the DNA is TGTGCCAGCAGCTTGGTGGGTGAGACAGGCGACAGCTATGGCTACACCTTC.

The CDR3 sequence is CASSYRRDSNQPQHF. As DNA, the CDR3 is TGTGCCAGCAGTTATCGACGGGATAGCAATCAGCCCCAGCATTTT. V usage is TRBV27 and J usage is TRBJ1-5, with D uncertain. Trimming left V 4 bases short and J 0 bases short, with 10 bases between. This CDR3 has 15 amino acids. From germline, CDR1 is MNHEY and CDR2 SMNVEV (reference sequence).

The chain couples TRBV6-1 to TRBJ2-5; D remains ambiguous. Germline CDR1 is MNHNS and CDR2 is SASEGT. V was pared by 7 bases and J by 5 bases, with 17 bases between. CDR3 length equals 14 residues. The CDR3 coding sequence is TGTGCCAGCATACGGTACCAAGATTCGGAGACCCAGTACTTC. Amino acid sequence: CASIRYQDSETQYF.

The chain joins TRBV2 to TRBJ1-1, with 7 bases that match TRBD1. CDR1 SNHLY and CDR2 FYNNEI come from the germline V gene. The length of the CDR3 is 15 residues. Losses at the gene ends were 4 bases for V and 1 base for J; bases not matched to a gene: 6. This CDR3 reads CASSVQGTANTEAFF. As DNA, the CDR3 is TGTGCCAGCAGTGTTCAGGGGACAGCGAACACTGAAGCTTTCTTT.

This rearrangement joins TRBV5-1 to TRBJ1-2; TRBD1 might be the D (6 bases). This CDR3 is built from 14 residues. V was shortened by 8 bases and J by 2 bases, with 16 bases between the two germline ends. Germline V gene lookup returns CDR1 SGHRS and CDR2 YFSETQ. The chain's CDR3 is CASTGVRGNYGYTF. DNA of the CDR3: TGCGCCAGTACCGGCGTGAGGGGGAACTATGGCTACACCTTC.

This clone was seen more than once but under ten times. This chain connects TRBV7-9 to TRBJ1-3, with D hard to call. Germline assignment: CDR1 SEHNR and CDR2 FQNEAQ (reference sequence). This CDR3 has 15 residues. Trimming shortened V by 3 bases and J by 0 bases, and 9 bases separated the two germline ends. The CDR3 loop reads CASSFRGHSGNTIYF. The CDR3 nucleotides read TGTGCCAGCAGCTTTCGGGGTCACTCTGGAAACACCATATATTTT.

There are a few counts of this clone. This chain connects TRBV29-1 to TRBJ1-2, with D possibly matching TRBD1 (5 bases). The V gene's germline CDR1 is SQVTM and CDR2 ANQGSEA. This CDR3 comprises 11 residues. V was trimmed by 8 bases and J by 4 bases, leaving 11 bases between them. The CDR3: CSSRDGYGYTF. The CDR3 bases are TGCAGCTCCAGGGACGGCTATGGCTACACCTTC.

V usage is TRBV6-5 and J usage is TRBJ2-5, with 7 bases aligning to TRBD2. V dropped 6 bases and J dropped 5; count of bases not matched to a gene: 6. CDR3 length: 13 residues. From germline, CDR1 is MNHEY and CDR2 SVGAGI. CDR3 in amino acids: CASSDSGGETQYF. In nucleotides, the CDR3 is TGTGCCAGCAGCGACTCCGGGGGGGAGACCCAGTACTTC.

CDR3 DNA: TGTGCCAGCAGCTTGCTTTCTGGCGGGTCCTACGAGCAGTACTTC. Its translation: CASSLLSGGSYEQYF. The chain recombines TRBV7-9 with TRBJ2-7; D may be TRBD2 (5 bases). The CDR3 sequence is 15 residues long. Trimming took 3 bases from V and 1 from J, leaving 13 bases between them. In germline, CDR1 is SEHNR, CDR2 FQNEAQ (reference sequence).

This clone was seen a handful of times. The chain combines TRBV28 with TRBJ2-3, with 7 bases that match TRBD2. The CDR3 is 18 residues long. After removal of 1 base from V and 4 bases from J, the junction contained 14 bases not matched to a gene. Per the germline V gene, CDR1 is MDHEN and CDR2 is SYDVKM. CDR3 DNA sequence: TGTGCCAGCAGTTTATCCTACGGCGCGGGAGAGTTGGCAGATACGCAGTATTTT. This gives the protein CASSLSYGAGELADTQYF.

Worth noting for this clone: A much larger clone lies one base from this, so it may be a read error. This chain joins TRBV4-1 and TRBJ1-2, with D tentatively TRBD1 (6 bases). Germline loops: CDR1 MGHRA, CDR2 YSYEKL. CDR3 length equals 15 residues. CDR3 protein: CSSSQERGSYYGYTF. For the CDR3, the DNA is TGCTCCAGCAGCCAAGAAAGGGGGAGCTACTATGGCTACACCTTC.

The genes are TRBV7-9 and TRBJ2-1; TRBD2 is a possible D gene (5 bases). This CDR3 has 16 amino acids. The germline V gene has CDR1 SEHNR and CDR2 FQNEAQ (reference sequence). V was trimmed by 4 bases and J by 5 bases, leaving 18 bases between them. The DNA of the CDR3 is TGTGCCAGCAGCTCGACTACCGGGATTGGCCACAATGAGCAGTTCTTC. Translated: CASSSTTGIGHNEQFF.

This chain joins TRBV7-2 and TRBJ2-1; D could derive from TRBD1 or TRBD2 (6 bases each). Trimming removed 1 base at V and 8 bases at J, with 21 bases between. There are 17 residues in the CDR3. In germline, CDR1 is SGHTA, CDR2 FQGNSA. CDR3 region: CASSLDSSGAPQDEQFF. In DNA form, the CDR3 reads TGTGCCAGCAGCTTAGATTCTTCGGGGGCACCTCAAGATGAGCAGTTCTTC.

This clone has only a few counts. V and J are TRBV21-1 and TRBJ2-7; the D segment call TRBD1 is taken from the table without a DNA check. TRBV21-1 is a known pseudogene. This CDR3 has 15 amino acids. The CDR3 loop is CASSLRRNREDEQYV. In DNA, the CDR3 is TGTGCCAGCAGCCTAAGACGAAACAGGGAAGACGAGCAGTACGTC.

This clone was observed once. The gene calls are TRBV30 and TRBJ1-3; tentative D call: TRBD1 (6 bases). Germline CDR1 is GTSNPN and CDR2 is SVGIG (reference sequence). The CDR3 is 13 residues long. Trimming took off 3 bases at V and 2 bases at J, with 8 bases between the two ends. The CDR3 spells CAWRRGTGNTIYF. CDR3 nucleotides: TGTGCCTGGAGAAGGGGGACTGGAAACACCATATATTTT.

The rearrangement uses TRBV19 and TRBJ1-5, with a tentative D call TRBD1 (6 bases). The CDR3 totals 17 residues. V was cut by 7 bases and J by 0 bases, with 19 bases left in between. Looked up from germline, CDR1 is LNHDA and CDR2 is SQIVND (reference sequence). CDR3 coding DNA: TGTGCCAGTACTCCCGACAGCAGGGGATATAGCAATCAGCCCCAGCATTTT. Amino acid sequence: CASTPDSRGYSNQPQHF.

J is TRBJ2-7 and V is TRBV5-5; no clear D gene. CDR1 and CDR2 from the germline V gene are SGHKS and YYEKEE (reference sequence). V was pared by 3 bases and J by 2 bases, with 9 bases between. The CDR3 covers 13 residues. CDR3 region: CASSWGYTYEQYF. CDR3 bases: TGTGCCAGCAGCTGGGGATACACCTACGAGCAGTACTTC.